This T cell receptor beta chain appears in the sequencing data of a study of early stage breast cancer tumors. In the study overall: Among roughly twelve ER+/PR+/HER2- tumors, eight were ductal, four lobular. Findings and limits, study-wide: Compared with adjacent normal breast tissue, tumors showed roughly 2.5-fold greater T cell density and higher clonality. Tumor and normal breast were distinguished via blood comparison in about 90% of the 16 patients.

TCRdb's table, derived via immunoSEQ multiplex PCR, lists solely in-frame clones and lacks some. Of tens of thousands of clones in the sample, about two thirds were seen once. Germline V gene data show CDR1 as SGHRS and CDR2 as YFSETQ. CDR3 length: 18 amino acids. Losses at the gene ends were 0 bases for V and 10 bases for J; bases not matched to a gene: 10. This clone was seen only once. No antigen is known for it. The V call is TRBV5-1, the J call TRBJ2-1; TRBD2 aligns across 16 bases. The sequenced material came from blood. This TCR was recovered from a person aged 45 to 59 with breast cancer. CDR3 sequence (DNA): TGCGCCAGCAGCTTGGAGGGGACTAGCGGGAGGGGGAACAGCGAGCAGTTCTTC. It yields the protein CASSLEGTSGRGNSEQFF.